These T cell receptor beta chains were read from a single sample in a study of blood T cell repertoires in COVID-19. Measured with immunoSEQ multiplex PCR; TCRdb has only the in-frame clones, and not every one. The sample gives roughly 200,000 clones, 79% of which show up once; about 6.5% is in the top ten. The material sequenced was peripheral blood. The source of these receptors is a woman aged 40-49 years with COVID-19, enrolled during active disease. Each CDR3 is given with its conserved first and last residue. Expanded clones are given a class, and other clones once, few, many or no size at all.

V gene: TRBV30
clone size: -
CDR3 protein: CAWKLREGPYEQYF

V gene: TRBV20-1
clone size: -
CDR3 protein: CSASSGSSYEQYF

V gene: TRBV7-7
clone size: -
CDR3 protein: CASSTRSGGTGELFF

V gene: TRBV5-1
clone size: few
CDR3 protein: CASRVGQANEKLFF

V gene: TRBV9
clone size: -
CDR3 protein: CASSVASDNEQFF

V gene: TRBV4-1
clone size: few
CDR3 protein: CASSQSFGTSGSSYNEQFF

V gene: TRBV6-6
clone size: -
CDR3 protein: CASSPTDTGNTIYF

V gene: TRBV7-9
clone size: -
CDR3 protein: CASSLGAGRRTDTQYF

V gene: TRBV11-3
clone size: -
CDR3 protein: CASSLAQGYNEQFF

V gene: TRBV7-8
clone size: -
CDR3 protein: CASSLLPSGGAETQYF

V gene: TRBV6-5
clone size: -
CDR3 protein: CASRRRSATNEKLFF

V gene: TRBV5-1
clone size: -
CDR3 protein: CASSLGGGTLTF

V gene: TRBV19
clone size: -
CDR3 protein: CASSREGVKLFF

V gene: TRBV4-2
clone size: -
CDR3 protein: CASSPPTDTQYF

V gene: TRBV9
clone size: -
CDR3 protein: CASSVGQGALHEQYF

V gene: TRBV5-1
clone size: once
CDR3 protein: CASSGGQMNTEAFF

V gene: TRBV29-1
clone size: -
CDR3 protein: CSVGPTGTDYGYTF

V gene: TRBV19
clone size: -
CDR3 protein: CASRGTTTNEKLFF

V gene: TRBV12-3/TRBV12-4
clone size: -
CDR3 protein: CASSLGADTQYF

V gene: TRBV3-1/TRBV3-2
clone size: once
CDR3 protein: CASSQESTTGEFF

V gene: TRBV2
clone size: once
CDR3 protein: CASREGQGITEAFF

V gene: TRBV15
clone size: -
CDR3 protein: CATSRAVLVSASNEQFF

V gene: TRBV2
clone size: once
CDR3 protein: CASRMTGGRTEAFF

V gene: TRBV7-8
clone size: -
CDR3 protein: CASSLEGGFRSEAFF

V gene: TRBV2
clone size: -
CDR3 protein: CASGGGLVPEQYF

V gene: TRBV7-3
clone size: -
CDR3 protein: CASSSHRGQGNEQFF

V gene: TRBV5-6
clone size: -
CDR3 protein: CASSDRSPGSGYTF

V gene: TRBV2
clone size: few
CDR3 protein: CASSESGPGEQYF

V gene: TRBV6-1
clone size: -
CDR3 protein: CASSEMGGTEAFF

V gene: TRBV7-9
clone size: few
CDR3 protein: CASSARTSGGRYEQFF

V gene: TRBV4-3
clone size: -
CDR3 protein: CASSRDFGSQNTQYF

V gene: TRBV5-6
clone size: -
CDR3 protein: CASSLDRNLYHYGYTF

V gene: TRBV2
clone size: once
CDR3 protein: CASRIGLVKEQYF